Below, 6 T cell receptor beta chains from the same sample are listed, as sequenced in a study of technical replicates of blood from several donors. Using immunoSEQ multiplex PCR, the repertoire was profiled, and TCRdb retains in-frame clones only, with some absent. The sample lists approximately 74,000 clones; roughly 98% were seen once. Sequencing used T cells isolated from PBMCs. The receptors stem from a human donor in good health.

This chain uses TRBV9 with TRBJ1-3; D is uncertain. This CDR3 comprises 15 residues. The V end was cut by 6 bases, the J end by 3 bases, with 16 bases between. The germline gives CDR1 SGDLS, CDR2 YYNGEE. The CDR3 DNA is TGTGCCAGCAATAGTATGCAGGCTGATGGAAACACCATATATTTT. It translates to CASNSMQADGNTIYF.

V gene TRBV29-1 combines with J gene TRBJ1-2; 9 nucleotides line up with TRBD1. Trimming cost V 7 bases and J 8 bases; bases outside gene matches: 11. CDR1 is SQVTM, CDR2 ANQGSEA, per germline. The CDR3 totals 13 residues. CDR3 nucleotide sequence: TGCAGCGCCCTGGGACAGGGATCGGGCGGCTACACCTTC. It specifies CSALGQGSGGYTF. Together with reference TRBV29-1 and TRBJ1-2, the CDR3 gives the full variable domain: SAVISQKPSRDICQRGTSLTIQCQVDSQVTMMFWYRQQPGQSLTLIATANQGSEATYESGFVIDKFPISRPNLTFSTLTVSNMSPEDSSIYLCSALGQGSGGYTFGSGTRLTVV.

The chain joins TRBV6-5 to TRBJ2-7; 12 bases line up with TRBD2. V lost 6 bases and J lost 10; bases outside the gene matches: 4. Germline V gene data show CDR1 as MNHEY and CDR2 as SVGAGI. The CDR3 has 12 amino acids. The DNA for the CDR3 is TGTGCCAGCAGCAGACTAGCGGGAGTTCAGTACTTC. The encoded protein is CASSRLAGVQYF.

The rearrangement joins TRBV5-1 to TRBJ1-2; TRBD1 aligns across 7 bases. Germline CDR1 reads SGHRS; CDR2 reads YFSETQ. CDR3 size: 14 residues. V lost 0 bases, J lost 8 bases, and 7 bases stayed unmatched. CDR3 nucleotides: TGCGCCAGCAGCTTGGCCACAGGGGCTGAGGGCTACACCTTC. Translating gives CASSLATGAEGYTF.

The chain recombines TRBV19 with TRBJ1-2; 7 positions match TRBD1. With 2 bases clipped from V and 3 bases from J, the junction kept 12 bases outside the gene matches. This CDR3 has 17 amino acids. Germline CDR1 LNHDA, CDR2 SQIVND (reference sequence). CDR3 nucleotides: TGTGCCAGTAGTATATTCCTTCGACAGGGAATGGACTATGGCTACACCTTC. Protein sequence: CASSIFLRQGMDYGYTF. Drawing the rest from reference TRBV19 and TRBJ1-2, the complete variable domain is DGGITQSPKYLFRKEGQNVTLSCEQNLNHDAMYWYRQDPGQGLRLIYYSQIVNDFQKGDIAEGYSVSREKKESFPLTVTSAQKNPTAFYLCASSIFLRQGMDYGYTFGSGTRLTVV.

The genes are TRBV10-3 and TRBJ2-7, with 10 bases that match TRBD1. The CDR3 extends over 18 amino acids. Unmatched junction bases numbered 18, after V lost 9 bases and J lost 1 base. Germline CDR1 is ENHRY and CDR2 is SYGVKD. CDR3 DNA sequence: TGTGCCATTTCCTCTCCGGGACAGGGGCGCCTTGGGTCCTACGAGCAGTACTTC. Protein product: CAISSPGQGRLGSYEQYF.